This TCR beta chain stems from a study of patients and donors after allogeneic stem cell transplantation. Ten or more counts support this clonotype. TCRdb re-called the RT-PCR reads through MiXCR, storing one row per CDR3 protein. The repertoire holds about 960,000 distinct CDR3 sequences, with approximately 18% as singletons. Trimming removed 2 bases from V and 6 bases from J; junction bases left unmatched: 10. Germline V CDR1 and CDR2: LGHDT, YNNKEL (reference sequence). This CDR3 is built from 16 residues. The sequence derives from a human donor who was either an allogeneic HSCT recipient or a stem cell or donor lymphocyte infusion donor (not recorded which). It is not recorded whose cells these are; they may come from a transplant donor. The specimen sequenced was blood, either unsorted or a sorted T cell fraction (not recorded which). The chain links TRBV3-1 to TRBJ1-2, with TRBD1 matching over 9 bases. CDR3: CASSQSGQGTLHGYTF. The DNA of the CDR3 is TGTGCCAGCAGCCAATCAGGACAGGGGACTTTACATGGCTACACCTTC.